This T cell receptor beta chain was retrieved from a study of a mutant IDH1 vaccine in newly diagnosed glioma. Across the whole study: The treated group averaged about 39 years old and was about 60% male, about 40% female.

Indicated time point: week 23, last vaccination. Vaccination used 300 ug of mutant IDH1 20-mer peptide per dose, with topical imiquimod. Patients carried new grade 3 or 4 IDH1-mutant astrocytomas lacking nuclear ATRX. The repertoire was sequenced with immunoSEQ multiplex PCR; TCRdb's copy has only in-frame clones and lacks some. The repertoire includes 25,000 to 35,000 clones, 85% to 90% of them detected once, and approximately 2.3% sits in the top ten. Losses at the gene ends were 4 bases for V and 2 bases for J; bases not matched to a gene: 4. Germline CDR1 and CDR2: SGHRS and YFSETQ. CDR3 length equals 15 residues. Points on this clone: Antigen: not known.

This receptor was identified in a man aged 35-49 years with glioma. Here the sequenced sample was PBMCs, taken from a glioma patient whose treatment included an IDH1 peptide vaccine. The rearrangement links TRBV5-1 to TRBJ1-4; TRBD1 matches at 8 bases. The CDR3: CASSRQGRTNEKLFF. In DNA, the CDR3 is TGCGCCAGCAGCCGACAGGGGCGTACTAATGAAAAACTGTTTTTT.